The rows below give T cell receptor beta chains drawn from one sample of a study of identifying expanded T cells in peripheral blood. TCRdb's table, derived via immunoSEQ multiplex PCR, lists solely in-frame clones and lacks some. The top ten clones hold 15% to 20% of a sample with over 70,000 clones, around 89% of them seen once. Material for sequencing was blood. Source of these receptors: a person aged 18 to 69 in good health. CDR3s include the opening cysteine and the closing phenylalanine or tryptophan. D genes are given only for firm matches. Size values are once, few and many counts, or a class for expanded clones, and some rows have none.

D gene: TRBD2
V gene: TRBV10-2
J gene: TRBJ2-5
clone size: .
CDR3 protein: CASSVLLAGGPGETQYF
CDR3 DNA: TGCGCCAGCAGTGTACTACTAGCGGGGGGACCGGGGGAGACCCAGTACTTC

D gene: .
V gene: TRBV5-5
J gene: TRBJ2-1
clone size: .
CDR3 protein: CASSLAPGPYNEQFF
CDR3 DNA: TGTGCCAGCAGCTTGGCGCCAGGACCCTACAATGAGCAGTTCTTC

D gene: .
V gene: TRBV5-1
J gene: TRBJ1-2
clone size: .
CDR3 protein: CASSSQPGRHVDGYTF
CDR3 DNA: TGCGCCAGCAGCTCACAACCGGGACGGCACGTTGATGGCTACACCTTC

D gene: TRBD2
V gene: TRBV7-2
J gene: TRBJ2-7
clone size: .
CDR3 protein: CASSYRTSGGYEQYF
CDR3 DNA: TGTGCCAGCAGTTATCGGACTAGCGGGGGCTACGAGCAGTACTTC

D gene: .
V gene: TRBV19
J gene: TRBJ2-7
clone size: .
CDR3 protein: CASSTAGPGYASGSYEQYF
CDR3 DNA: TGTGCCAGTAGTACGGCAGGACCAGGGTACGCTTCGGGCTCCTACGAGCAGTACTTC

D gene: .
V gene: TRBV10-3
J gene: TRBJ2-3
clone size: .
CDR3 protein: CAIKGDTDTQYF
CDR3 DNA: TGTGCCATCAAGGGGGACACAGATACGCAGTATTTT

D gene: .
V gene: TRBV28
J gene: TRBJ2-7
clone size: .
CDR3 protein: CASSFYGKVPGYEQYF
CDR3 DNA: TGTGCCAGCAGTTTTTATGGTAAAGTTCCTGGCTACGAGCAGTACTTC

D gene: TRBD2
V gene: TRBV5-1
J gene: TRBJ2-3
clone size: .
CDR3 protein: CASSFRGGLASRDTQYF
CDR3 DNA: TGCGCCAGCAGCTTCCGGGGGGGACTAGCGTCACGGGATACGCAGTATTTT

D gene: TRBD1
V gene: TRBV4-1
J gene: TRBJ1-1
clone size: once
CDR3 protein: CASRESGTANTEAFF
CDR3 DNA: TGCGCCAGCAGGGAGAGCGGGACAGCGAACACTGAAGCTTTCTTT

D gene: TRBD1
V gene: TRBV20-1
J gene: TRBJ1-2
clone size: .
CDR3 protein: CSVGQGSGYTF
CDR3 DNA: TGCAGTGTTGGACAGGGTAGTGGCTACACCTTC

D gene: TRBD2
V gene: TRBV2
J gene: TRBJ2-1
clone size: .
CDR3 protein: CASSLSGGANEQFF
CDR3 DNA: TGTGCCAGCAGCCTTAGCGGGGGGGCCAATGAGCAGTTCTTC

D gene: .
V gene: TRBV7-2
J gene: TRBJ1-6
clone size: .
CDR3 protein: CASSLSSYNSPLHF
CDR3 DNA: TGTGCCAGCAGCTTGAGCTCCTATAATTCACCCCTCCACTTT

D gene: .
V gene: TRBV5-1
J gene: TRBJ1-2
clone size: .
CDR3 protein: CASSLTEGYYGYTF
CDR3 DNA: TGCGCCAGCAGCTTAACGGAGGGATATTATGGCTACACCTTC

D gene: TRBD2
V gene: TRBV19
J gene: TRBJ2-3
clone size: .
CDR3 protein: CASSPSGGIDTQYF
CDR3 DNA: TGTGCCAGTAGTCCCAGCGGGGGGATAGATACGCAGTATTTT

D gene: .
V gene: TRBV19
J gene: TRBJ1-5
clone size: few
CDR3 protein: CASSIPGYGNQPQHF
CDR3 DNA: TGTGCCAGTAGTATTCCGGGTTACGGCAATCAGCCCCAGCATTTT

D gene: .
V gene: TRBV11-3
J gene: TRBJ2-1
clone size: .
CDR3 protein: CASSSNSYNEQFF
CDR3 DNA: TGTGCCAGCAGCTCGAACTCCTACAATGAGCAGTTCTTC

D gene: .
V gene: TRBV7-2
J gene: TRBJ1-2
clone size: .
CDR3 protein: CASSFRDAGWSNYGYTF
CDR3 DNA: TGTGCCAGCAGCTTTCGGGACGCAGGGTGGTCTAACTATGGCTACACCTTC

D gene: TRBD1
V gene: TRBV10-3
J gene: TRBJ1-5
clone size: .
CDR3 protein: CAISESYMTGENQPQHF
CDR3 DNA: TGTGCCATCAGTGAGTCTTATATGACAGGGGAAAATCAGCCCCAGCATTTT

D gene: .
V gene: TRBV18
J gene: TRBJ1-1
clone size: .
CDR3 protein: CASSPGQNTEAFF
CDR3 DNA: TGTGCCAGCTCACCGGGCCAGAACACTGAAGCTTTCTTT

D gene: .
V gene: TRBV7-2
J gene: TRBJ2-1
clone size: .
CDR3 protein: CASSSSGGPYNEQFF
CDR3 DNA: TGTGCCAGCAGCTCGTCCGGGGGGCCCTACAATGAGCAGTTCTTC

D gene: .
V gene: TRBV19
J gene: TRBJ1-5
clone size: once
CDR3 protein: CASSLGPVSHQPQHF
CDR3 DNA: TGTGCCAGTAGTCTTGGGCCCGTCTCCCATCAGCCCCAGCATTTT

D gene: .
V gene: TRBV7-8
J gene: TRBJ2-1
clone size: .
CDR3 protein: CASSLTYNEQFF
CDR3 DNA: TGTGCCAGCAGCTTAACCTACAATGAGCAGTTCTTC

D gene: .
V gene: TRBV18
J gene: TRBJ2-1
clone size: .
CDR3 protein: CASSPRTDKNEQFF
CDR3 DNA: TGTGCCAGCTCACCACGGACGGACAAAAATGAGCAGTTCTTC

D gene: .
V gene: TRBV6-1
J gene: TRBJ2-5
clone size: .
CDR3 protein: CASSGTQGETQYF
CDR3 DNA: TGTGCCAGCAGCGGGACTCAAGGGGAGACCCAGTACTTC

D gene: .
V gene: TRBV19
J gene: TRBJ2-5
clone size: .
CDR3 protein: CASSARRVSSQETQYF
CDR3 DNA: TGTGCCAGTAGTGCAAGGCGGGTCTCCTCCCAAGAGACCCAGTACTTC

D gene: .
V gene: TRBV7-3
J gene: TRBJ1-1
clone size: .
CDR3 protein: CASSPSGQNTEAFF
CDR3 DNA: TGTGCCAGCAGCCCCTCGGGACAGAACACTGAAGCTTTCTTT

D gene: .
V gene: TRBV5-1
J gene: TRBJ1-4
clone size: .
CDR3 protein: CASSIQGLGKLFF
CDR3 DNA: TGCGCCAGCAGCATACAGGGTTTGGGAAAACTGTTTTTT